Shown below are 6 T cell receptor beta chains from a single sample sequenced in a study of regulatory T cells in long-lasting Graves disease. With iRepertoire HTBI primers and Arm-PCR of CDR3 regions, TCR beta libraries were built. Each CDR3 protein is one row after TCRdb ran MiXCR on the multiplex PCR reads. The repertoire holds more than 450,000 distinct CDR3 sequences, with about 11% as singletons. The time point is: newly diagnosed GD, antithyroid drugs for less than 3 months. The TCR library was made from RNA extracted from PBMCs. In addition, the sample was reused for a study of T cells in Graves' hyperthyroidism and ophthalmopathy.

Here the sequenced sample was peripheral blood mononuclear cells (PBMCs), taken at new diagnosis, from a patient treated with antithyroid drugs. These receptors all stem from a woman under 40 with Graves disease.

This clonotype was seen at least ten times. This chain joins TRBV9 and TRBJ2-3; no firm D call. V was pared by 0 bases and J by 4 bases, with 12 bases between. Germline CDR1 is SGDLS and CDR2 is YYNGEE. The CDR3 contains 15 residues. The CDR3 here is CASSVAVSRADTQYF. CDR3 coding DNA: TGTGCCAGCAGCGTAGCGGTGAGTAGGGCAGATACGCAGTATTTT.

The rearrangement uses TRBV28 and TRBJ1-3; D not certain. The V gene's germline CDR1 is MDHEN and CDR2 SYDVKM. CDR3 size: 15 residues. Trimming took off 2 bases at V and 0 bases at J, with 8 bases between the two ends. In nucleotides, the CDR3 is TGTGCCAGCAGTTTAGCGGGATTCTCTGGAAACACCATATATTTT. It translates to CASSLAGFSGNTIYF.

This clonotype was counted ten times or more. The chain employs TRBV11-2 and TRBJ2-1; D is undetermined. This CDR3 is 13 amino acids long. V gave up 1 base and J gave up 8 bases, with 9 bases separating them. CDR1 SGHAT and CDR2 FQNNGV come from the germline V gene. The CDR3 nucleotides read TGTGCCAGCAGCTTAGCAGTGAGCCATGAGCAGTTCTTC. Amino acid sequence: CASSLAVSHEQFF.

This clonotype occurred a few times. The rearrangement links TRBV28 to TRBJ2-1; 7 positions agree with TRBD1. V lost 7 bases to trimming and J lost 10 bases; unmatched junction nucleotides: 10. Germline V gene sequence: CDR1 MDHEN, CDR2 SYDVKM. There are 13 residues in the CDR3. CDR3 nucleotides: TGTGCCAGCACTCTTAGGGGCAGGGGGGAGCAGTTCTTC. It is translated as CASTLRGRGEQFF.

There are many counts of this clonotype. The genes are TRBV2 and TRBJ1-1; 9 bases match TRBD1. This CDR3 comprises 18 residues. V dropped 6 bases and J dropped 1; count of bases not matched to a gene: 15. Per germline, CDR1 SNHLY and CDR2 FYNNEI. The DNA for the CDR3 is TGTGCCAGCAGGCCGGGACAGGGAGGTCTTGCGTGGAACACTGAAGCTTTCTTT. Amino acids: CASRPGQGGLAWNTEAFF.

As for this clonotype: At one boundary the junction diverges from the germline segment, which might be a read error. This rearrangement joins TRBV3-1 to TRBJ1-2; possible D gene TRBD1, 5 bases. Germline CDR1 and CDR2: LGHDT and YNNKEL (reference sequence). CDR3 size: 15 residues. The CDR3 sequence: CASSQGSGTPYGYAF. The CDR3 region has the DNA TGTGCCAGCAGCCAAGGGTCCGGGACCCCCTATGGCTACGCCTTC.